This TCR beta chain was captured by sequencing in a study of blood T cell repertoires in COVID-19. Whole-study context: Nucleic acid was either cDNA or gDNA, and it came from T cells, B-cell-depleted T cells, or PBMCs.

Clinical history reported by participants formed the basis on which cohorts were assigned. Measured with immunoSEQ multiplex PCR; TCRdb has only the in-frame clones, and not every one. This table has roughly 340,000 clones, over 75% appearing once. CDR1 and CDR2 from the germline V gene are MGHRA and YSYEKL. The length of the CDR3 is 15 residues. With 1 base clipped from V and 1 base from J, the junction kept 2 bases outside the gene matches. This clone has only one observation. The V gene is TRBV4-1, the J gene TRBJ2-7, with TRBD1 matching 9 bases. The sequence was obtained from a man between 18 and 35 years old who had recovered from COVID-19. The specimen was PBMCs or T cells enriched from blood (not recorded which). The CDR3 loop is CASSQGTGVSYEQYF. In DNA form, the CDR3 reads TGCGCCAGCAGCCAAGGGACAGGGGTTTCCTACGAGCAGTACTTC.